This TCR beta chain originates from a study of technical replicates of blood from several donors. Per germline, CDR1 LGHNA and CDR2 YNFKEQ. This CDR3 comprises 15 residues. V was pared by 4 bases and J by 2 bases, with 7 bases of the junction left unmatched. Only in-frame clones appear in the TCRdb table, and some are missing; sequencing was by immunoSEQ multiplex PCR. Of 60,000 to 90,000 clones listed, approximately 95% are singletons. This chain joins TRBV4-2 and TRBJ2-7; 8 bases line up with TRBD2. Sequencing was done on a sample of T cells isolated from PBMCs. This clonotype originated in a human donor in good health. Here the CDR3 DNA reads TGTGCCAGCAGCCCTACTAGCGGAGCGACCTACGAGCAGTACTTC. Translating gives CASSPTSGATYEQYF.